Listed here are 22 T cell receptor beta chains from one sample, sequenced in a study of cytomegalovirus exposure and HLA in healthy donors. PCR involved 60 Vbeta and 13 Jbeta primers. The data were produced by immunoSEQ multiplex PCR, yet TCRdb's version contains in-frame clones alone and is incomplete. This table has approximately 170,000 clones, about two thirds appearing once. The sample consisted of PBMCs. These TCRs come from a young woman in good health and CMV-seropositive.

The V and J genes are TRBV6-5 and TRBJ1-1, with a tentative D call TRBD1 (5 bases). Deletions cut 5 bases from V and 9 bases from J, with 13 bases between. The CDR3 is made up of 12 amino acids. CDR1 and CDR2 (germline): MNHEY, SVGAGI. This chain's CDR3 is CASSKAGRKAFF. The CDR3 DNA reads TGTGCCAGCAGTAAAGCGGGGCGGAAAGCTTTCTTT.

This clone was picked up a small number of times. The chain combines TRBV9 with TRBJ1-2, with 7 bases lining up with TRBD1. This CDR3 contains 15 residues. Germline V CDR1 and CDR2: SGDLS, YYNGEE. V was pared by 0 bases and J by 4 bases, with 6 bases of the junction left unmatched. The chain's CDR3 is CASSVAAGTAYGYTF. The CDR3, as DNA: TGTGCCAGCAGCGTAGCTGCGGGGACAGCCTATGGCTACACCTTC.

The rearrangement links TRBV28 to TRBJ2-7; TRBD2 aligns across 7 bases. Germline trimming cut 8 bases from V and 3 bases from J; bases unmatched to any gene: 13. Germline V CDR1 and CDR2: MDHEN, SYDVKM. The CDR3 totals 15 residues. The CDR3 sequence: CASGTSGTKNYEQYF. In nucleotides, the CDR3 is TGTGCCAGCGGTACTTCCGGGACTAAGAACTACGAGCAGTACTTC. Based on the CDR3 plus reference TRBV28 and TRBJ2-7, the full variable domain is DVKVTQSSRYLVKRTGEKVFLECVQDMDHENMFWYRQDPGLGLRLIYFSYDVKMKEKGDIPEGYSVSREKKERFSLILESASTNQTSMYLCASGTSGTKNYEQYFGPGTRLTVT.

The rearrangement joins TRBV28 to TRBJ2-7, with D perhaps matching TRBD1 (5 bases). Germline lookup yields CDR1 MDHEN and CDR2 SYDVKM. The CDR3 spans 12 residues. Deletions cut 6 bases from V and 0 bases from J, with 6 bases between. The CDR3 spells CASRDISYEQYF. CDR3 sequence (DNA): TGTGCCAGCAGGGACATCTCCTACGAGCAGTACTTC.

This clone was detected only once. The chain's CDR3 is CSVKGGVGELFF. The CDR3 DNA is TGCAGCGTCAAAGGGGGGGTCGGGGAGCTGTTTTTT. This chain uses TRBV29-1 with TRBJ2-2; perhaps TRBD2 as D (7 bases). This CDR3 spans 12 amino acids. CDR1 is SQVTM, CDR2 ANQGSEA, per germline. The V and J ends lost 6 bases and 7 bases respectively, with 12 bases between them.

The gene calls are TRBV27 and TRBJ2-7, with TRBD1 matching 7 bases. Per the germline V gene, CDR1 is MNHEY and CDR2 is SMNVEV (reference sequence). CDR3 length: 16 amino acids. V dropped 5 bases and J dropped 8; count of bases not matched to a gene: 18. CDR3 residues: CASSTRGPGLGGKQYF. In DNA form, the CDR3 reads TGTGCCAGCAGTACAAGGGGGCCGGGGCTCGGTGGTAAGCAGTACTTC.

As for this clone: One end of the junction is discordant with germline, which a read error may explain. The rearrangement uses TRBV19 and TRBJ1-1; D ambiguous. The CDR3 is 14 amino acids. Germline lookup yields CDR1 LNHDA and CDR2 SQIVND (reference sequence). CDR3 sequence reads: CASSIGGGNIEAFF. The DNA for the CDR3 is TGTGCCAGTAGTATCGGTGGAGGAAACATTGAAGCTTTCTTT.

The gene calls are TRBV18 and TRBJ1-1; D gene unclear. CDR1 and CDR2 from the germline V gene are KGHSH and LQKENI. The V gene lost 2 bases and the J gene lost 0 bases, with 7 bases spanning the gap. The CDR3 contains 14 residues. CDR3: CASSPSPVNTEAFF. The DNA of the CDR3 is TGTGCCAGCTCACCAAGTCCGGTGAACACTGAAGCTTTCTTT.

The V and J genes are TRBV18 and TRBJ1-2; D is perhaps TRBD1 (5 bases). There are 14 residues in the CDR3. The V gene's germline CDR1 is KGHSH and CDR2 LQKENI. The V end was cut by 6 bases, the J end by 6 bases, with 17 bases between. DNA for the CDR3: TGTGCCAGCTCCCGGGAGGCGGGGCCGCATGGCTACACCTTC. It encodes CASSREAGPHGYTF. Full variable domain (remainder filled in from reference TRBV18 and TRBJ1-2): NAGVMQNPRHLVRRRGQEARLRCSPMKGHSHVYWYRQLPEEGLKFMVYLQKENIIDESGMPKERFSAEFPKEGPSILRIQQVVRGDSAAYFCASSREAGPHGYTFGSGTRLTVV.

V is TRBV6-4 and J is TRBJ2-1; D not certain. The CDR3 totals 14 residues. V lost 6 bases and J 2 bases, leaving 11 bases between the germline ends. Per the germline V gene, CDR1 is MRHNA and CDR2 is SNTAGT. This chain's CDR3 is CASSPTLTYNEQFF. The CDR3 DNA follows: TGTGCCAGCAGCCCGACACTTACCTACAATGAGCAGTTCTTC.

This chain uses TRBV4-1 with TRBJ2-5; possibly TRBD2 for D (6 bases). TRBJ2-7 explains the end of the DNA better; the J call may be wrong. The CDR3 consists of 14 residues. Germline-derived CDR1 and CDR2 are MGHRA and YSYEKL. The CDR3 loop is CASASWRDSYEQYF. The CDR3 bases are TGCGCCAGCGCTAGTTGGCGGGACTCCTACGAGCAGTACTTC.

This clone was picked up a small number of times. This chain uses TRBV5-1 with TRBJ1-2; tentative D call: TRBD1 (5 bases). This CDR3 region has 16 residues. Trimming removed 0 bases from V and 1 base from J, with 13 bases in between. Germline CDR1 reads SGHRS; CDR2 reads YFSETQ. CDR3 nucleotide sequence: TGCGCCAGCAGCTTGGAGGGGAACAGTATTAACTATGGCTACACCTTC. As protein: CASSLEGNSINYGYTF.

This clone turned up a few times. The chain carries TRBV6-5 and TRBJ2-7, with TRBD2 as a possible D gene (7 bases). The germline gives CDR1 MNHEY, CDR2 SVGAGI. V was clipped by 0 bases and J by 4 bases, with 10 bases between them. The CDR3 spans 14 residues. The CDR3 coding sequence is TGTGCCAGCAGTTACTCTCGGGGGGCTTACGAGCAGTACTTC. Translated: CASSYSRGAYEQYF.

This clone showed up just a few times. The chain carries TRBV4-2 and TRBJ2-2, with 9 bases that match TRBD2. This CDR3 has 17 amino acids. V lost 1 base and J lost 5; bases outside the gene matches: 8. Germline V gene data show CDR1 as LGHNA and CDR2 as YNFKEQ. The CDR3 spells CASSQVIGGRDTGELFF. The CDR3 DNA follows: TGTGCCAGCAGCCAAGTCATCGGCGGGAGGGATACCGGGGAGCTGTTTTTT.

The chain uses TRBV6-5 and TRBJ2-7; 11 bases are shared with TRBD1. The germline gives CDR1 MNHEY, CDR2 SVGAGI. This CDR3 has 16 amino acids. Trimming cost V 4 bases and J 4 bases; bases outside gene matches: 9. The CDR3 DNA sequence: TGTGCCAGCAGTTCCTCTTCCGGGACAGGGGGTTACGAGCAGTACTTC. Translation gives CASSSSSGTGGYEQYF.

This clone showed up just a few times. The V gene is TRBV11-2, the J gene TRBJ1-2; 8 positions agree with TRBD1. V was clipped by 1 base and J by 0 bases; unmatched bases: 13. Germline V CDR1 and CDR2: SGHAT, FQNNGV. There are 19 residues in the CDR3. CDR3 protein: CASSLGMPWTGTANYGYTF. The CDR3 bases are TGTGCCAGCAGCTTAGGCATGCCCTGGACAGGGACAGCTAACTATGGCTACACCTTC.

This clone showed up just a few times. The gene calls are TRBV27 and TRBJ2-5; D is unresolved. The V end was cut by 0 bases, the J end by 1 base, with 12 bases between. The germline V gene encodes CDR1 MNHEY and CDR2 SMNVEV (reference sequence). The CDR3 spans 16 residues. CDR3 amino acids: CASSLSRVSLQETQYF. CDR3 DNA sequence: TGTGCCAGCAGTTTATCACGAGTCTCCCTCCAAGAGACCCAGTACTTC.

The chain combines TRBV21-1 with TRBJ1-1; the table's D call, TRBD1, was not checked against the DNA. TRBV21-1 is reported as a pseudogene. The CDR3 extends over 16 amino acids. The CDR3: CASSNPTGQGNTEAFF. In nucleotides, the CDR3 is TGTGCCAGCAGCAATCCGACCGGACAGGGAAACACTGAAGCTTTCTTT.

V and J are TRBV9 and TRBJ2-3; TRBD2 agrees at 9 bases. Germline V gives CDR1 SGDLS, CDR2 YYNGEE. V trimming: 1 base; J trimming: 6 bases; junction bases outside the gene matches: 12. The CDR3 is 17 amino acids. The CDR3 bases are TGTGCCAGCAGCGTACAAACCGGGACTAGCCTCGGGGATACGCAGTATTTT. Translating it yields CASSVQTGTSLGDTQYF.

The CDR3 DNA sequence: TGTGCCTGGAGTGTTGGACAGGGGGAGACCCAGTACTTC. Protein: CAWSVGQGETQYF. V and J are TRBV30 and TRBJ2-5, with 9 positions matching TRBD1. This CDR3 region has 13 residues. Losses at the gene ends were 0 bases for V and 5 bases for J; bases not matched to a gene: 1. From germline, CDR1 is GTSNPN and CDR2 SVGIG (reference sequence).

This chain links TRBV27 with TRBJ1-5; D unclear. V lost 2 bases and J lost 6, with 8 bases in between. Germline-derived CDR1 and CDR2 are MNHEY and SMNVEV (reference sequence). CDR3 length equals 13 residues. CDR3 nucleotides: TGTGCCAGCAGTTTAGGGTCGGGTCAGCCCCAGCATTTT. Residues: CASSLGSGQPQHF.

This chain connects TRBV9 to TRBJ2-3; 8 bases align to TRBD1. The CDR3 runs 14 residues. The germline CDR1 and CDR2 sequences are SGDLS and YYNGEE. The V segment lost 1 base and the J segment 5 bases; nucleotides outside the gene matches: 3. The CDR3 DNA is TGTGCCAGCAGCGTAAGGACAGGGCGAGATACGCAGTATTTT. This encodes CASSVRTGRDTQYF.